The 8 T cell receptor beta chains given below trace back to one sample, sequenced in a study of CD8 T cells in Susac syndrome. RNA in amounts of roughly 0.5 to 1 ug was reverse transcribed with random hexamers. TCRdb fed the immunoSEQ multiplex PCR reads into MiXCR, producing one record per CDR3 protein. The sample contains about 180,000 distinct CDR3 sequences, roughly 96% of which appear only once. The sequenced sample consisted of CD8+ T cells from PBMCs. The receptor source for this set is a human donor with multiple sclerosis.

This chain uses TRBV20-1 with TRBJ1-1; no clear D. Trimming took off 3 bases at V and 4 bases at J, with 12 bases between the two ends. This CDR3 is built from 13 residues. Germline assignment: CDR1 DFQATT and CDR2 SNEGSKA (reference sequence). The CDR3 DNA is TGCAGTGCTAGGGTAGGGATGATCACTGAAGCTTTCTTT. This encodes CSARVGMITEAFF.

The genes are TRBV6-5 and TRBJ2-7, with a tentative D call TRBD2 (5 bases). Germline values: CDR1 MNHEY, CDR2 SVGAGI. V was shortened by 0 bases and J by 2 bases, with 17 bases between the two germline ends. The CDR3 extends over 17 amino acids. CDR3 nucleotide sequence: TGTGCCAGCAGTTACTCGGCCCAGCGGCCACAACCCTACGAGCAGTACTTC. This gives the protein CASSYSAQRPQPYEQYF.

V gene TRBV7-8 combines with J gene TRBJ1-2; no clear D. The V gene's germline CDR1 is SGHVS and CDR2 FQNEAQ. The CDR3 is made up of 14 amino acids. Trimming left V 4 bases short and J 2 bases short, with 11 bases between. CDR3 DNA: TGTGCCAGCAGCTCCCCGGGTGTGAACTATGGCTACACCTTC. Translating gives CASSSPGVNYGYTF.

The CDR3 bases are TGCAGCGTTGAAGTGGTCACTGAAGCTTTCTTT. Translation gives CSVEVVTEAFF. The V and J genes are TRBV29-1 and TRBJ1-1; D is ambiguous. V gave up 1 base and J gave up 4 bases, with 4 bases separating them. From germline, CDR1 is SQVTM and CDR2 ANQGSEA. The CDR3 runs to 11 residues.

The rearrangement joins TRBV20-1 to TRBJ1-1; no clear D gene. The germline V and J ends were trimmed by 0 bases and 11 bases, with 16 bases remaining between them. Germline V CDR1 and CDR2: DFQATT, SNEGSKA (reference sequence). There are 13 residues in the CDR3. The CDR3 DNA reads TGCAGTGCTAGAGATTCTTCTAGTCGGGAGGCTTTCTTT. Residues: CSARDSSSREAFF.

In DNA, the CDR3 is TGTGCCAGCAGTTTAGGGACAGGGGTTTTATCACCCCTCCACTTT. This sequence encodes CASSLGTGVLSPLHF. The V call is TRBV27, the J call TRBJ1-6; 10 bases align to TRBD1. The length of the CDR3 is 15 residues. CDR1 is MNHEY and CDR2 is SMNVEV in the germline V gene (reference sequence). J lost 10 bases, V lost 2 bases, and 5 bases had no gene match.

This chain joins TRBV15 and TRBJ2-1; maybe TRBD1 (6 bases). The ends were cut back, 1 base at V and 8 bases at J, with 24 bases in the middle. This CDR3 has 18 amino acids. The germline V gene has CDR1 LNHNV and CDR2 YYDKDF (reference sequence). The CDR3 DNA reads TGTGCCACCAGCAGAGTCATTGTACAGGGCTCTGATAGCGATGAGCAGTTCTTC. Its translation is CATSRVIVQGSDSDEQFF.

This clonotype occurred once. V usage is TRBV12-3 or TRBV12-4 and J usage is TRBJ1-2; 8 nucleotides agree with TRBD1. With V trimmed by 7 bases and J by 1 base, 14 bases remained unmatched. The CDR3 is made up of 17 amino acids. The CDR3 bases are TGTGCCAGCACGAAGAATCCGGGACAGGCCGTTAACTATGGCTACACCTTC. Translation: CASTKNPGQAVNYGYTF.